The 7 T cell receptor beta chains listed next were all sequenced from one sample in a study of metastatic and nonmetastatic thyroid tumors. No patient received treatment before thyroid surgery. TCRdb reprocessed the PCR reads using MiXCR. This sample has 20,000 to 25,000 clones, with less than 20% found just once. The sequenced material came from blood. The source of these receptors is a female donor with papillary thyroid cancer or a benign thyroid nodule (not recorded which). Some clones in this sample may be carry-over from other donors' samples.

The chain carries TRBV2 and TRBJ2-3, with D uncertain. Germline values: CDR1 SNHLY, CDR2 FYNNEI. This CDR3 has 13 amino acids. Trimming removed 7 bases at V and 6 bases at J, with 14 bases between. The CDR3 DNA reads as TGTGCCAGCATCGGGCAAGCCACGGATACGCAGTATTTT. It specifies CASIGQATDTQYF.

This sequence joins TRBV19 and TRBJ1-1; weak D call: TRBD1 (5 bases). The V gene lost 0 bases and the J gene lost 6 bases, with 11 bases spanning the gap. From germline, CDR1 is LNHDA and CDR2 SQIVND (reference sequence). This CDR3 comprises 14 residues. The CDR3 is CASSIDREVSEAFF. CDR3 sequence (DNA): TGTGCCAGTAGTATAGACAGGGAAGTCTCTGAAGCTTTCTTT.

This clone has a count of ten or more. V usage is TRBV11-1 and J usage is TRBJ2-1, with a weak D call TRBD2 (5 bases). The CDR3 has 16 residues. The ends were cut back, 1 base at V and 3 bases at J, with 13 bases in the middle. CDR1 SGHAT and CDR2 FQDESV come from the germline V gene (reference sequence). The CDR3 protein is CASSLGTVSYYNEQFF. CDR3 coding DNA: TGTGCCAGCAGCTTAGGGACTGTCTCATACTACAATGAGCAGTTCTTC.

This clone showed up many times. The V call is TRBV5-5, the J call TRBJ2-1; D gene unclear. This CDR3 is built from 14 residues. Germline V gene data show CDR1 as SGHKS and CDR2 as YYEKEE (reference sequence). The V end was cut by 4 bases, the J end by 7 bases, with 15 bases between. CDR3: CASSLSPVVNEQFF. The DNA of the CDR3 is TGTGCCAGCAGCCTATCTCCGGTGGTGAATGAGCAGTTCTTC.

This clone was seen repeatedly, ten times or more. CDR3 in DNA: TGCAGCGCCCTACAACCGACCGGGGCCCCCGAAGCTTTCTTT. Translated, it gives CSALQPTGAPEAFF. The gene calls are TRBV29-1 and TRBJ1-1; TRBD1 is a possible D gene (5 bases). Germline V gives CDR1 SQVTM, CDR2 ANQGSEA. Trimming cost V 7 bases and J 8 bases, with 23 bases left between them. CDR3 length: 14 amino acids.

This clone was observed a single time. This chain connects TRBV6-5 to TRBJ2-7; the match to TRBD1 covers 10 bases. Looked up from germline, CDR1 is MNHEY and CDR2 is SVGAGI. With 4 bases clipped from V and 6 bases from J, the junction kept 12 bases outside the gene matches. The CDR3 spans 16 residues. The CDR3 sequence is CASSSFPDRGLVEQYF. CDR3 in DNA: TGTGCCAGCAGTTCCTTCCCCGACAGGGGGCTGGTCGAGCAGTACTTC.

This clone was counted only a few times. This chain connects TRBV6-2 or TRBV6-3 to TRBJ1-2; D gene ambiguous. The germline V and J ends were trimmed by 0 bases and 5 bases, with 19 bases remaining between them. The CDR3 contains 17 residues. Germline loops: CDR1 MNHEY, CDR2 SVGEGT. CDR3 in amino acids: CASSYSKGGPFRYGYTF. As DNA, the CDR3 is TGTGCCAGCAGTTACTCGAAGGGAGGCCCATTTAGGTATGGCTACACCTTC.